Sequencing of this T cell receptor (beta chain) was carried out in a study of tumor and adjacent non-tumor tissue in lung cancer. RNA was extracted from bulk tissue without any cell sorting. Distant lung tissue was collected more than 3 cm away from the tumor edge. The CDR3 has 15 residues. CDR1 and CDR2 (germline): SGHNT, YYREEE (reference sequence). Trimming pared 4 bases from V and 8 bases from J, leaving 18 bases between. Three rounds of nested PCR, following a modified ARM-PCR protocol, produced the TCRbeta library. TCRdb passed the multiplex PCR reads through MiXCR, listing each CDR3 protein once. Among tens of thousands of distinct CDR3 sequences, 60% to 70% were seen once, and the ten largest hold 15% to 20%.

What was sequenced was distant non-tumor lung tissue. This sequence was found in a woman in her 40s with non-small cell lung cancer. V usage is TRBV5-4 and J usage is TRBJ1-4, with D possibly matching TRBD1 (5 bases). The DNA of the CDR3 is TGTGCCAGCAGCCTCTCGGAAGCCGGGGGGGAAAAACTGTTTTTT. This gives the protein CASSLSEAGGEKLFF.